This T cell receptor (beta chain) was recovered during a study of post-analysis software for immune sequencing data. Turning to this clonotype: Its antigen is unknown.

Overall study findings and caveats: When patients were compared with controls, about five TRBV segments were more frequent, TRBV5-6, TRBV5-1 and TRBV20-1 among them.

The CDR3 totals 16 residues. V lost 4 bases, J lost 4 bases, and 10 bases stayed unmatched. Germline values: CDR1 MDHEN, CDR2 SYDVKM. Libraries were made from TCR beta cDNA, and they carried unique molecular identifiers. A single record per CDR3 protein comes from TCRdb applying MiXCR to the PCR reads. Of roughly 800,000 distinct CDR3 sequences in the sample, 35% to 55% were seen once. Sequencing was done on a sample of blood. The chain links TRBV28 to TRBJ1-5; 7 nucleotides agree with TRBD1. This clonotype originated in a girl aged 5 to 17 with multiple sclerosis. The CDR3 sequence: CASSSTGQAPNQPQHF. The DNA of the CDR3 is TGTGCCAGCAGTTCAACCGGACAGGCCCCGAATCAGCCCCAGCATTTT.